One sample yielded the 30 T cell receptor beta chains listed below, sequenced in a study of T cells in women clearing cervical HPV infection. Profiled with immunoSEQ multiplex PCR; TCRdb holds only in-frame clones, not every one. The sample totals approximately 35,000 clones. The sequencing input was blood buffy coat. Every receptor here comes from a woman between 18 and 69 years old with a cervical HPV16 infection that either progressed to CIN3+ or cleared (not recorded which).

A note on this clone: With the read ending 3 residues before the CDR3 end, the germline J gene is used to fill in that end. The genes are TRBV19 and TRBJ2-4; D is uncertain. Per germline, CDR1 LNHDA and CDR2 SQIVND (reference sequence). This CDR3 has 13 amino acids. CDR3: CASRRVTTAGQYF. Incomplete CDR3 DNA: TGTGCCAGTAGACGGGTCACCACCGCTGGT.

In regard to this clone: The read is 3 residues too short to cover the CDR3 end, so that end is filled in from the germline J gene. The gene calls are TRBV14 and TRBJ1-6; 9 bases line up with TRBD1. From germline, CDR1 is SGHDN and CDR2 FVKESK. The CDR3 sequence is 13 residues long. The V segment lost 5 bases and the J segment 8 bases; nucleotides outside the gene matches: 1. The part of the CDR3 DNA that was read is TGTGCCAGCAGCAGGGACAGGGATTCACCC. It codes for CASSRDRDSP. The CDR3, in full, reads CASSRDRDSPLHF.

Notes on this clone: The read is 3 residues too short to cover the CDR3 end, so that end is filled in from the germline J gene. The genes are TRBV4-2 and TRBJ1-5, with 9 bases identical to TRBD1. Germline loops: CDR1 LGHNA, CDR2 YNFKEQ. J gave up 1 base and V 4 bases, and 2 bases lay outside the gene matches. CDR3 length equals 15 residues. The part of the CDR3 DNA that was read is TGTGCCAGCAGCCCGGACAGGGGAAGCAATCAGCCC. It codes for CASSPDRGSNQP. The full CDR3 reads CASSPDRGSNQPQHF.

This clone is identified as medium-sized from frequency. The read gets to within 3 residues of the CDR3 end, and the germline J gene fills in the rest. The chain is built from TRBV2 and TRBJ2-1; D gene uncertain. Per germline, CDR1 SNHLY and CDR2 FYNNEI. Trimming removed 6 bases from V and 5 bases from J, with 14 bases in between. The CDR3 covers 14 residues. The CDR3 reads CASSASAKDNEQFF. The sequenced part of the CDR3 DNA is TGTGCCAGCAGCGCCTCCGCCAAGGACAATGAG.

CDR3 region: CASNHQGGGQYF. Incomplete CDR3 DNA: TGTGCCAGTAATCATCAGGGCGGAGGT. V gene TRBV19 combines with J gene TRBJ2-4; D assignment may be TRBD1 or TRBD2 (5 bases each). The read falls 3 residues short of the CDR3 end, and the missing part is taken from the germline J gene. Germline V lookup: CDR1 LNHDA, CDR2 SQIVND (reference sequence). The CDR3 is 12 residues long.

A word on this clone: The read halts 3 residues ahead of the CDR3 end, with the missing end drawn from the germline J gene. V gene TRBV20-1 combines with J gene TRBJ2-3, with 10 bases matching TRBD1. Germline V gives CDR1 DFQATT, CDR2 SNEGSKA (reference sequence). This CDR3 has 15 amino acids. CDR3 residues: CSASRGTGENQPQYF. CDR3 DNA (partial): TGCAGTGCTAGTCGGGGGACAGGGGAGAATCAGCCG.

On this clone itself: The read stops 3 residues short of the end of the CDR3; the missing end is completed from the germline J gene. The genes are TRBV2 and TRBJ2-1, with a possible D match to TRBD2 (5 bases). Germline-derived CDR1 and CDR2 are SNHLY and FYNNEI. The CDR3 runs to 12 residues. V was trimmed by 7 bases and J by 6 bases, leaving 10 bases between them. Incomplete CDR3 DNA: TGTGCCAGCATCCCAGGACTCAATGAG. This sequence encodes CASIPGLNE. The complete CDR3 reads CASIPGLNEQFF.

Remarks on this clone: The read terminates 3 residues before the CDR3 end, so the remaining end is supplied by the germline J gene. The genes are TRBV5-1 and TRBJ1-4, with D possibly TRBD1 on 5 matching bases. From germline, CDR1 is SGHRS and CDR2 YFSETQ. The CDR3 is 14 amino acids. CDR3 bases read: TGCGCCAGCAGCTTGGGGCAGGGAGGTTCACCA. This codes for CASSLGQGGSP. The CDR3 reads in full as CASSLGQGGSPLFF. Supplemented by reference TRBV5-1 and TRBJ1-4, the full variable domain reads KAGVTQTPRYLIKTRGQQVTLSCSPISGHRSVSWYQQTPGQGLQFLFEYFSETQRNKGNFPGRFSGRQFSNSRSEMNVSTLELGDSALYLCASSLGQGGSPLFFGSGTQLSVL.

About this clone: The read falls 3 residues short of the CDR3 end, and the missing part is taken from the germline J gene. Other DNA sequences of this sample code for an identical CDR3. V gene TRBV29-1 combines with J gene TRBJ1-3; 10 bases match TRBD1. The CDR3 runs to 14 residues. V lost 7 bases to trimming and J lost 4 bases; unmatched junction nucleotides: 7. Germline assignment: CDR1 SQVTM and CDR2 ANQGSEA. The sequenced part of the CDR3 DNA is TGCAGCGGCGTGACAGGGGGCGTCGGAAACACC. Its translation: CSGVTGGVGNT. In full, the CDR3 is CSGVTGGVGNTIYF.

A word on this clone: The read comes to an end 3 residues before the CDR3 does, leaving the germline J gene to fill in the end. The chain employs TRBV7-8 and TRBJ1-1; 9 bases are a match to TRBD1. Losses at the gene ends were 3 bases for V and 4 bases for J; bases not matched to a gene: 0. This CDR3 is 13 amino acids long. CDR1 is SGHVS and CDR2 is FQNEAQ in the germline V gene. Partial CDR3 DNA: TGTGCCAGCAGCTTGACAGGGGGCACTGAA. This sequence encodes CASSLTGGTE. The CDR3 as a whole reads CASSLTGGTEAFF. Filled out from reference TRBV7-8 and TRBJ1-1, the complete variable domain reads GAGVSQSPRYKVAKRGQDVALRCDPISGHVSLFWYQQALGQGPEFLTYFQNEAQLDKSGLPSDRFFAERPEGSVSTLKIQRTQQEDSAVYLCASSLTGGTEAFFGQGTRLTVV.

A remark on this clone: From the germline J gene comes the end of the CDR3, since the read stops 3 residues before it. This chain connects TRBV4-1 to TRBJ1-4; 9 bases match TRBD1. Germline values: CDR1 MGHRA, CDR2 YSYEKL. CDR3 length equals 13 residues. The junction had 1 base not matched to a gene; V was cut back by 5 bases and J by 6 bases. The CDR3 bases that were read are TGCGCCAGCAGCTGGGACAGGGATGAAAAA. This translates into CASSWDRDEK. The CDR3 as a whole reads CASSWDRDEKLFF.

A remark on this clone: With the read ending 3 residues before the CDR3 end, the germline J gene is used to fill in that end. This rearrangement joins TRBV7-9 to TRBJ2-2, with 9 bases identical to TRBD1. Looked up from germline, CDR1 is SEHNR and CDR2 is FQNEAQ (reference sequence). There are 15 residues in the CDR3. This CDR3 reads CASSNRGRLGEKLFF. The CDR3 DNA, read in part, is TGTGCCAGCAGTAACAGGGGGCGCCTTGGTGAAAAG.

Points on this clone: Read coverage stops 3 residues before the CDR3 terminus; the germline J gene supplies the remainder. The J gene is TRBJ2-5, the V gene TRBV5-4, with a tentative D call TRBD1 (6 bases). This CDR3 has 15 amino acids. The germline V gene has CDR1 SGHNT and CDR2 YYREEE (reference sequence). V lost 2 bases to trimming and J lost 2 bases, with 13 bases between them. The covered CDR3 bases are TGTGCCAGCAGCTTACTACAGGGTTCGCAAGAGACC. The encoded protein is CASSLLQGSQET. The entire CDR3 reads CASSLLQGSQETQYF.

Points on this clone: The sequence runs out 3 residues before the end of the CDR3; the remainder is reconstructed from the germline J gene. This chain joins TRBV19 and TRBJ1-6; a weak D match, TRBD1 (6 bases). Germline-derived CDR1 and CDR2 are LNHDA and SQIVND (reference sequence). Trimming took off 7 bases at V and 7 bases at J, with 17 bases between the two ends. This CDR3 comprises 15 residues. CDR3 DNA (partial): TGTGCCAGTACAGGGGCATGGGAGTACAATTCACCC. Its translation is CASTGAWEYNSP. The CDR3 as a whole reads CASTGAWEYNSPLHF.

As for this clone: The observed sequence ends 3 residues before the CDR3 terminus, with the missing tail filled in from the germline J gene. The chain couples TRBV10-3 to TRBJ1-5, with 7 bases fitting TRBD1. CDR3 length: 15 residues. CDR1 is ENHRY and CDR2 is SYGVKD in the germline V gene. Trimming at V came to 4 bases and at J to 3 bases, leaving 6 bases not matched to a gene. CDR3 bases read: TGTGCCATCAGTGGGGGAGGGGGCACCAATCAGCCC. Its translation: CAISGGGGTNQP. The full-length CDR3 reads as CAISGGGGTNQPQHF.

With respect to this clone: The read terminates 3 residues ahead of where the CDR3 ends, so the germline J gene completes it. The chain recombines TRBV5-1 with TRBJ2-3, with 7 bases that match TRBD1. Trimming at V came to 4 bases and at J to 6 bases, leaving 5 bases not matched to a gene. The CDR3 has 13 amino acids. Germline loops: CDR1 SGHRS, CDR2 YFSETQ. The CDR3 reads CASSLTGADTQYF. The sequenced part of the CDR3 DNA is TGCGCCAGCAGCCTTACAGGGGCTGATACG.

Comment on this clone: The CDR3 is cut off 3 residues early in the read; its end comes from the germline J gene. The J gene is TRBJ2-5, the V gene TRBV19, with D possibly being TRBD1 (6 bases). This CDR3 spans 14 amino acids. CDR1 and CDR2 from the germline V gene are LNHDA and SQIVND (reference sequence). V was clipped by 5 bases and J by 7 bases, with 17 bases between them. Here the CDR3 reads CASSWAGVGATQYF. CDR3 bases read: TGTGCCAGTAGTTGGGCAGGGGTCGGGGCGACC. Supplemented by reference TRBV19 and TRBJ2-5, the full variable domain reads DGGITQSPKYLFRKEGQNVTLSCEQNLNHDAMYWYRQDPGQGLRLIYYSQIVNDFQKGDIAEGYSVSREKKESFPLTVTSAQKNPTAFYLCASSWAGVGATQYFGPGTRLLVL.

With respect to this clone: The read ends 3 residues before the CDR3 terminus; that terminus is restored from the germline J gene. The chain has TRBV7-2 and TRBJ2-5; D is possibly TRBD2 (5 bases). The CDR3 runs 13 residues. Germline V CDR1 and CDR2: SGHTA, FQGNSA. V lost 6 bases, J lost 1 base, and 9 bases lay in between. CDR3 DNA, as far as it was read: TGTGCCAGCAGACGAGGACTCCAAGAGACC. Translating gives CASRRGLQET. The whole CDR3 protein is CASRRGLQETQYF. The full variable domain, in which reference TRBV7-2 and TRBJ2-5 provide the parts outside the CDR3, is GAGVSQSPSNKVTEKGKDVELRCDPISGHTALYWYRQSLGQGLEFLIYFQGNSAPDKSGLPSDRFSAERTGGSVSTLTIQRTQQEDSAVYLCASRRGLQETQYFGPGTRLLVL.

The sequenced part of the CDR3 DNA is TGCGCCAGCAGAAGGGTCGTCGATTACAATGAG. It specifies CASRRVVDYNE. The entire CDR3 protein reads CASRRVVDYNEQFF. The V call is TRBV5-1, the J call TRBJ2-1; D call uncertain. The DNA ends 3 residues before the CDR3 does, and the rest of the CDR3 is filled in from the germline J gene. CDR1 and CDR2 from the germline V gene are SGHRS and YFSETQ. The CDR3 loop spans 14 amino acids. V dropped 5 bases and J dropped 4 bases, with 13 bases sitting between them. Full variable domain (remainder filled in from reference TRBV5-1 and TRBJ2-1): KAGVTQTPRYLIKTRGQQVTLSCSPISGHRSVSWYQQTPGQGLQFLFEYFSETQRNKGNFPGRFSGRQFSNSRSEMNVSTLELGDSALYLCASRRVVDYNEQFFGPGTRLTVL.

For this clone: The read is 3 residues too short to cover the CDR3 end, so that end is filled in from the germline J gene. The genes are TRBV5-1 and TRBJ2-5, with no clear D. The CDR3 runs to 11 residues. The V and J ends lost 5 bases and 4 bases respectively, with 6 bases between them. The V gene's germline CDR1 is SGHRS and CDR2 YFSETQ. The covered CDR3 bases are TGCGCCAGCAGAGGTGGAGAGACC. This codes for CASRGGET. In full, the CDR3 is CASRGGETQYF.

A word on this clone: The CDR3 is cut off 3 residues early in the read; its end comes from the germline J gene. The chain combines TRBV12-3 or TRBV12-4 with TRBJ2-5; D is ambiguous. Trimming pared 3 bases from V and 5 bases from J, leaving 7 bases between. The CDR3 extends over 12 amino acids. The covered CDR3 bases are TGTGCCAGCAGTTTCTCCCGGGAGACC. It is translated as CASSFSRET. The CDR3, in full, reads CASSFSRETQYF.

A word on this clone: The CDR3 extends 3 residues past the end of the read, so its final part is completed from the germline J gene. The chain is built from TRBV19 and TRBJ2-7; 11 bases are shared with TRBD2. The CDR3 consists of 15 residues. Germline CDR1 is LNHDA and CDR2 is SQIVND (reference sequence). Germline trimming cut 3 bases from V and 3 bases from J; bases unmatched to any gene: 4. The CDR3: CASSMGTSGIYEQYF. The covered CDR3 bases are TGTGCCAGTAGTATGGGGACTAGCGGCATCTACGAG.

The covered CDR3 bases are TGTGCCAGCAGCCTCGGCAGGAGGCAAGAGACC. It yields the protein CASSLGRRQET. The full-length CDR3 reads as CASSLGRRQETQYF. J is TRBJ2-5 and V is TRBV5-4; maybe TRBD2 (5 bases). With the read ending 3 residues before the CDR3 end, the germline J gene is used to fill in that end. This CDR3 has 14 amino acids. From germline, CDR1 is SGHNT and CDR2 YYREEE (reference sequence). V was shortened by 4 bases and J by 2 bases, with 12 bases between the two germline ends. The variable domain in full, with the rest retrieved from reference TRBV5-4 and TRBJ2-5, is ETGVTQSPTHLIKTRGQQVTLRCSSQSGHNTVSWYQQALGQGPQFIFQYYREEENGRGNFPPRFSGLQFPNYSSELNVNALELDDSALYLCASSLGRRQETQYFGPGTRLLVL.

Of note for this clone: With the read ending 3 residues before the CDR3 end, the germline J gene is used to fill in that end. This chain links TRBV6-2 or TRBV6-3 with TRBJ1-1; D unclear. Trimming stripped 2 bases from V and 2 bases from J, with 15 bases between. From germline, CDR1 is MNHEY and CDR2 SVGEGT. The CDR3 is 16 residues long. CDR3 protein: CASSYGWAQPNTEAFF. The CDR3 DNA, read in part, is TGTGCCAGCAGTTACGGGTGGGCCCAACCAAACACTGAA.

As regards this clone: The CDR3 extends 3 residues past the end of the read, so its final part is completed from the germline J gene. The chain couples TRBV13 to TRBJ2-7, with TRBD1 matching over 7 bases. Losses at the gene ends were 4 bases for V and 4 bases for J; bases not matched to a gene: 7. The CDR3 contains 14 residues. Per the germline V gene, CDR1 is PRHDT and CDR2 is FYEKMQ (reference sequence). The CDR3: CASSSQGVRYEQYF. The sequenced part of the CDR3 DNA is TGTGCCAGCAGCTCCCAGGGGGTGAGGTACGAG.

With regard to this clone: The CDR3 end lies 3 residues beyond the end of the read and is filled in from the germline J gene. The chain has TRBV7-2 and TRBJ2-4; 7 bases agree with TRBD2. CDR3 length: 12 amino acids. CDR1 and CDR2 (germline): SGHTA, FQGNSA. The CDR3 sequence: CASRKSSGGQYF. The covered CDR3 bases are TGTGCCAGCAGAAAAAGTTCGGGGGGT.

In the case of this clone: The read finishes 3 residues shy of the CDR3 end, and the germline J gene is used to complete it. The chain uses TRBV10-3 and TRBJ2-1; 12 bases map to TRBD1. Germline assignment: CDR1 ENHRY and CDR2 SYGVKD. The junction had 21 bases not matched to a gene; V was cut back by 4 bases and J by 5 bases. CDR3 size: 21 residues. Incomplete CDR3 DNA: TGTGCCATCAGTGTATCCGGGACAGGGGGCGCGGGGGCTACCCAACACAATGAG. It specifies CAISVSGTGGAGATQHNE. The CDR3 as a whole reads CAISVSGTGGAGATQHNEQFF.

CDR3 loop: CASRLGPSQLHNEQFF. The part of the CDR3 DNA that was read is TGTGCCAGCAGATTGGGGCCTTCTCAACTCCACAATGAG. The J gene is TRBJ2-1, the V gene TRBV27; D might be TRBD1 (5 bases). The CDR3 end falls 3 residues outside the read, so it is completed with the germline J gene. CDR1 MNHEY and CDR2 SMNVEV come from the germline V gene (reference sequence). The V gene lost 6 bases and the J gene lost 5 bases, with 20 bases spanning the gap. This CDR3 is built from 16 residues.

A remark on this clone: The CDR3 extends 3 residues past the end of the read, so its final part is completed from the germline J gene. This chain links TRBV7-8 with TRBJ1-5; 7 bases align to TRBD1. V gave up 4 bases and J gave up 7 bases; unmatched junction bases: 10. This CDR3 has 15 residues. Germline-derived CDR1 and CDR2 are SGHVS and FQNEAQ. The CDR3 DNA, read in part, is TGTGCCAGCAGCTCCGACAGGGTAAGGAGGCAGCCC. It codes for CASSSDRVRRQP. The entire CDR3 is CASSSDRVRRQPQHF. Supplemented by reference TRBV7-8 and TRBJ1-5, the full variable domain reads GAGVSQSPRYKVAKRGQDVALRCDPISGHVSLFWYQQALGQGPEFLTYFQNEAQLDKSGLPSDRFFAERPEGSVSTLKIQRTQQEDSAVYLCASSSDRVRRQPQHFGDGTRLSIL.

With regard to this clone: The read stops 3 residues short of the end of the CDR3; the missing end is completed from the germline J gene. V and J are TRBV5-1 and TRBJ2-5; the D call may be TRBD1 or TRBD2 (7 bases each). The CDR3 sequence is 14 residues long. The V and J ends lost 1 base and 4 bases respectively, with 11 bases between them. Germline CDR1 is SGHRS and CDR2 is YFSETQ. Partial CDR3 DNA: TGCGCCAGCAGCTTGACAGGGGAGGGAGAGACC. Its protein is CASSLTGEGET. The entire CDR3 is CASSLTGEGETQYF.